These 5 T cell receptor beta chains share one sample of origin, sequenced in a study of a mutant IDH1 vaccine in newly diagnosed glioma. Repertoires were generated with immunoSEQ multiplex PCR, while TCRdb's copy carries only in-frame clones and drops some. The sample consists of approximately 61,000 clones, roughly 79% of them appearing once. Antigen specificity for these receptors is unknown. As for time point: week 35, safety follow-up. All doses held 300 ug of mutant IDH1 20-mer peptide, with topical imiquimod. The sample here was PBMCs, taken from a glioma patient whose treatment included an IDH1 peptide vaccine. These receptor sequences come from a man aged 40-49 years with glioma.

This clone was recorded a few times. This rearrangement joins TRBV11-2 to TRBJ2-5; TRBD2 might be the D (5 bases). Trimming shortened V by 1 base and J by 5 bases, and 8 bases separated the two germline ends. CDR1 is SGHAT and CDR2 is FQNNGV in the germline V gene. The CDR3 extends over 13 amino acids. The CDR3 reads CASSLGAGETQYF. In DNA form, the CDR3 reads TGTGCCAGCAGCTTAGGGGCGGGCGAGACCCAGTACTTC.

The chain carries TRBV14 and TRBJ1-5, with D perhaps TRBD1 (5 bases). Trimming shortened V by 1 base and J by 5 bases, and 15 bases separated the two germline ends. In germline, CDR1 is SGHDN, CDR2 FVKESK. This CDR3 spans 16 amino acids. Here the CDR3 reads CASSQGYQGKDQPQHF. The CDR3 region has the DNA TGTGCCAGCAGCCAAGGGTATCAGGGTAAGGATCAGCCCCAGCATTTT.

The CDR3, as DNA: TGTGCGAACGGGGAGGCCGGTACCGTCCCTACGCAGTATTTT. It is translated as CANGEAGTVPTQYF. The genes are TRBV5-4 and TRBJ2-3; D is possibly TRBD2 (6 bases). Germline V gives CDR1 SGHNT, CDR2 YYREEE (reference sequence). The CDR3 runs 14 residues.

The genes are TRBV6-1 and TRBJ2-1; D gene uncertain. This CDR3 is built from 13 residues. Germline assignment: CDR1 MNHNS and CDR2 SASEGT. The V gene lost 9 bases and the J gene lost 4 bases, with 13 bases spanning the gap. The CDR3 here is CASGSIMYNEQFF. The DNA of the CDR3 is TGTGCCAGTGGTTCTATCATGTACAATGAGCAGTTCTTC.

The CDR3 sequence is CASSQFRGSSYNEQFF. In DNA form, the CDR3 reads TGCGCCAGCAGCCAATTCAGGGGAAGCTCCTACAATGAGCAGTTCTTC. The chain has TRBV4-1 and TRBJ2-1; a possible D gene is TRBD1 (6 bases). CDR1 MGHRA and CDR2 YSYEKL come from the germline V gene. Trimming shortened V by 2 bases and J by 0 bases, and 11 bases separated the two germline ends. The CDR3 loop spans 16 amino acids.